The clone carrying this T cell receptor (beta chain) showed up just a few times. Antigen specificity is unknown. This entry comes from a study of CD8 T cells in ankylosing spondylitis. The ends were cut back, 9 bases at V and 10 bases at J, with 7 bases in the middle. The CDR3 has 9 amino acids. TCRdb re-derived calls from the 5' RACE reads in MiXCR, one entry per CDR3 protein. This repertoire shows about 200,000 distinct CDR3 sequences, roughly 12% found once; its top ten account for approximately 17%. Study-level findings and limits: Reportedly, significant enrichment of disease-linked clones occurred in matched ankylosing spondylitis synovial fluid. Peripheral blood samples showed relatively rare disease-linked clones, and these clones were CD8+.

The source of this sequence is a male donor with ankylosing spondylitis or in good health (not recorded which). The sample consisted of blood, either unsorted or a sorted T cell fraction (not recorded which). This chain joins TRBV12-3 or TRBV12-4 and TRBJ2-1; D uncertain. CDR3 in DNA: TGTGCCAGGACGATGGAGCAGTTCTTC. Translating gives CARTMEQFF.